The source of this T cell receptor (beta chain) is a study of T-cell memory formation after mild COVID-19 (dated by TCRdb to about 2021). Describing the broader study: TCR sequence clusters from the two donors were found to be largely donor specific. The cohort was made up of two young adult volunteers, one female and one male, who were previously healthy. In a couple of donors, T-cell clones that expanded and contracted after mild COVID-19 were tracked by sequencing TCRalpha and TCRbeta repertoires over time.

Between the V and J ends, shortened by 3 bases and 3 bases respectively, the junction contains 11 bases. Via the germline V gene, CDR1 is SGHTA and CDR2 FQGNSA. The CDR3 measures 15 amino acids from cysteine to phenylalanine. Left in the record is the CDR3 DNA by itself, 45 bases read in frame from the first base. In its sample, this clonotype was seen many times. What this receptor recognizes is not known. No base quality information exists; no much larger clone differs at one position. Ficoll-Paque density gradient centrifugation was the method used to isolate PBMCs. Sequencing was carried out with an Illumina NovaSeq 6000. cDNA libraries for TCRalpha and TCRbeta were prepared by 5'RACE using constant-segment primers, with sample barcodes and unique molecular identifiers added. RNA was extracted from every sample with Trizol reagent. Amplification of the libraries took two PCR steps, and the second step added a second sample barcode plus Illumina TruSeq adapters. Sequencing of the libraries was done on an Illumina NovaSeq, producing 2 x 150 bp paired-end reads. The study's own analysis went as follows. The reads were demultiplexed and collapsed into UMI-guided consensus sequences using migec v1.2.7. Using mixcr v2.1.11, UMI consensuses were aligned to TRA and TRB V and J templates and then assembled into clonotypes. Clonotypes were classified as expanded or contracted when called significant by both edgeR and NoisET, with noise models trained on biological replicates. edgeR calls used a false discovery rate-adjusted p below 0.01 and a log2 fold-change threshold of 1. As an exploratory analysis of dynamics, max-normalized trajectories of the 1000 most abundant clonotypes were examined with PCA combined with hierarchical clustering. Separately sequenced CD4+ and CD8+ repertoires were used to assign a CD4 or CD8 phenotype to each responding clone. In-frame beta chains were kept once TCRdb had trimmed the public reads at Q25 with fastp and called clones with MiXCR. Every entry covers one CDR3 protein and lists the most common genes and DNA from its rows. The V and J calls follow TCRdb's processing rather than the paper's. The sample data list some 340,000 distinct CDR3 sequences, and about an eighth of these were observed just once. The leading ten clones occupy about a fifth of the sample.

What the research found in general, with its limitations: Some responding clones were detected in pre-infection memory, suggesting pre-existing cross-reactive memory T cells joined the SARS-CoV-2 response. Whether the second-wave clones peaking on day 37 were SARS-CoV-2 specific was not confirmed. From day 15 to 85, contracting clones showed balanced CD4/CD8 phenotypes, whereas a second wave of clones that expanded from day 15 to 37 leaned towards CD4+. Contracting CD4+ clones turned up mainly in the CM and EM memory subsets, whereas EMRA was where CD8+ clones were enriched. Only two mild cases were covered by the study, and larger cohorts that include severe cases with pre-infection samples were considered necessary.

The sample consisted of PBMCs or a T cell subset sorted from them (not recorded which). The sequence derives from a man aged 18 to 29 who had mild COVID-19 (a few samples of this study predate the infection). The sample titles of this study are shuffled in the database, so cell type and time point are left out; the donor was told from shared clones. The sequence is built from TRBV7-2 and TRBJ2-2; too little of a D gene remains to name it. CDR3 protein: CASSLVGSDTGELFF. The nucleotide sequence reads as follows: TGTGCCAGCAGCTTGGTTGGGTCGGACACCGGGGAGCTGTTTTTT.